These 24 T cell receptor beta chains originate from one sample sequenced in a study of regulatory T cells in long-lasting Graves disease. iRepertoire HTBI primers and Arm-PCR of CDR3 regions built TCR beta libraries. TCRdb re-called the multiplex PCR reads through MiXCR, storing one row per CDR3 protein. The sample lists a few hundred thousand distinct CDR3 sequences; 14% were seen once. Time point: newly diagnosed GD, antithyroid drugs for less than 3 months. TCR sequences were obtained from RNA taken from PBMCs. The same specimen was also included in a second study, on T cells in Graves' hyperthyroidism and ophthalmopathy.

The sample here was peripheral blood mononuclear cells (PBMCs), taken at new diagnosis, from a patient treated with antithyroid drugs. Receptors originate from a woman aged 50 to 60 with Graves disease.

The chain recombines TRBV28 with TRBJ1-4, with D possibly being TRBD1 (6 bases). The CDR3 contains 15 residues. V was trimmed by 9 bases and J by 3 bases, leaving 17 bases between them. Germline assignment: CDR1 MDHEN and CDR2 SYDVKM. Written as DNA, the CDR3 is TGTGCCAGTCAACTAGCAGGACAGCCTAATGAAAAACTGTTTTTT. It specifies CASQLAGQPNEKLFF.

This clonotype was counted only a few times. The genes are TRBV6-2 or TRBV6-3 and TRBJ2-2; TRBD1 matches at 9 bases. Germline-derived CDR1 and CDR2 are MNHEY and SVGEGT. This CDR3 has 17 residues. The V segment lost 2 bases and the J segment 3 bases; nucleotides outside the gene matches: 7. CDR3 region: CASSYRPGQGDTGELFF. The CDR3 nucleotides read TGTGCCAGCAGTTACCGGCCGGGACAGGGCGACACCGGGGAGCTGTTTTTT.

This clonotype was seen a few times. The chain joins TRBV5-6 to TRBJ1-1, with D unclear. This CDR3 contains 14 residues. Germline CDR1 reads SGHDT; CDR2 reads YYEEEE. The V gene lost 1 base and the J gene lost 0 bases, with 7 bases spanning the gap. CDR3 sequence reads: CASSLLLMNTEAFF. Written as DNA, the CDR3 is TGTGCCAGCAGCTTGCTTCTGATGAACACTGAAGCTTTCTTT.

This clonotype was recorded many times. V and J are TRBV5-1 and TRBJ1-5, with 8 nucleotides matching TRBD1. Germline V gives CDR1 SGHRS, CDR2 YFSETQ. The CDR3 length is 15 residues. The V and J ends lost 4 bases and 2 bases, in that order; junction bases with no gene match: 5. CDR3 in DNA: TGCGCCAGCAGCACCACAGGGGGAGGCAATCAGCCCCAGCATTTT. Protein sequence: CASSTTGGGNQPQHF.

The V gene is TRBV27, the J gene TRBJ1-6, with D tentatively TRBD1 (6 bases). Trimming removed 6 bases from V and 9 bases from J, with 15 bases in between. The CDR3 loop spans 14 amino acids. From germline, CDR1 is MNHEY and CDR2 SMNVEV (reference sequence). The CDR3 loop is CASSPDRRFSPLHF. DNA for the CDR3: TGTGCCAGCAGCCCAGACAGGAGATTTTCACCCCTCCACTTT.

This clonotype was counted a few times. The chain uses TRBV9 and TRBJ2-1; 11 bases line up with TRBD2. The CDR3 runs to 15 residues. The germline CDR1 and CDR2 sequences are SGDLS and YYNGEE. Trimming at V came to 4 bases and at J to 8 bases, leaving 8 bases not matched to a gene. Here the CDR3 DNA reads TGTGCCAGCAGCCCGACTAGCGGGAAAGGTCATGAGCAGTTCTTC. Translation gives CASSPTSGKGHEQFF.

This clonotype was counted at least ten times. J is TRBJ2-1 and V is TRBV29-1; tentatively, D is TRBD1 (6 bases). V lost 0 bases and J lost 3, with 15 bases in between. Looked up from germline, CDR1 is SQVTM and CDR2 is ANQGSEA. The CDR3 loop spans 16 amino acids. The CDR3 here is CSVEDLGDIYYNEQFF. In DNA form, the CDR3 reads TGCAGCGTTGAAGATCTGGGGGACATCTACTACAATGAGCAGTTCTTC.

The chain joins TRBV7-9 to TRBJ1-2; D unresolved. Germline CDR1 SEHNR, CDR2 FQNEAQ (reference sequence). The CDR3 length is 17 residues. V lost 1 base, J lost 7 bases, and 22 bases lay in between. The CDR3 sequence is CASSLGSWPRLPAGYTF. CDR3 in DNA: TGTGCCAGCAGCTTAGGTTCGTGGCCTCGCCTCCCTGCTGGCTACACCTTC.

This clonotype has ten or more counts. This chain connects TRBV27 to TRBJ2-1; D remains ambiguous. There are 13 residues in the CDR3. Trimming removed 6 bases from V and 3 bases from J, with 9 bases in between. Germline V gene sequence: CDR1 MNHEY, CDR2 SMNVEV (reference sequence). The CDR3 region is CASRSERYNEQFF. CDR3 nucleotides: TGTGCCAGCAGGAGTGAGCGCTACAATGAGCAGTTCTTC.

This clonotype was detected ten times or more. The gene calls are TRBV20-1 and TRBJ2-7, with 8 bases identical to TRBD1. The CDR3 has 15 amino acids. The J segment lost 3 bases and the V segment lost 1 base, leaving 8 bases of the junction unmatched. The germline CDR1 and CDR2 sequences are DFQATT and SNEGSKA (reference sequence). The CDR3 DNA sequence: TGCAGTGCTAGAGTCGGACAGGGATTGGGCTACGAGCAGTACTTC. Amino acids: CSARVGQGLGYEQYF.

This clonotype was counted ten times or more. Written as DNA, the CDR3 is TGTGCCAGCAGCCGGGGACAGATCCACTACGAGCAGTACTTC. It specifies CASSRGQIHYEQYF. The chain uses TRBV2 and TRBJ2-7, with 7 bases that match TRBD1. The CDR3 has 14 residues. Germline CDR1 SNHLY, CDR2 FYNNEI. J lost 3 bases, V lost 6 bases, and 8 bases had no gene match.

This clonotype showed up just a few times. The gene calls are TRBV24-1 and TRBJ2-3; TRBD1 might be the D (5 bases). The CDR3 is 16 residues long. Germline V gene lookup returns CDR1 KGHDR and CDR2 SFDVKD. V dropped 1 base and J dropped 2 bases, with 12 bases sitting between them. The CDR3 coding sequence is TGTGCCACCAGTGATTTAAAACAGGCCGCCACAGATACGCAGTATTTT. Its translation is CATSDLKQAATDTQYF.

Points on this clonotype: A junction boundary mismatches the germline segment, possibly from a read error. The rearrangement uses TRBV29-1 and TRBJ1-1, with a tentative D call TRBD1 (5 bases). CDR3 length equals 12 residues. Germline CDR1 reads SQVTM; CDR2 reads ANQGSEA. The CDR3 coding sequence is TGCAGCGTAGAAGGGGACTACACTGAAGCTTTCTTT. Its protein product is CSVEGDYTEAFF.

This rearrangement joins TRBV28 to TRBJ2-7; 7 bases are shared with TRBD1. Germline V CDR1 and CDR2: MDHEN, SYDVKM. V gave up 6 bases and J gave up 3 bases; unmatched junction bases: 8. This CDR3 region has 14 residues. The CDR3 DNA is TGTGCCAGCAGCCAAGGGGGACAGCTCTACGAGCAGTACTTC. Its translation is CASSQGGQLYEQYF.

This clonotype was observed a few times. This chain links TRBV6-5 with TRBJ2-2; the D call may be TRBD1 or TRBD2 (5 bases each). The V gene lost 1 base and the J gene lost 3 bases, with 18 bases spanning the gap. In germline, CDR1 is MNHEY, CDR2 SVGAGI. The CDR3 is 18 amino acids. CDR3 coding DNA: TGTGCCAGCAGTTACTTCTTCCGGGACCCGAAACACACCGGGGAGCTGTTTTTT. Its protein product is CASSYFFRDPKHTGELFF.

This clonotype was counted only a few times. V and J are TRBV7-3 and TRBJ2-1; D tentatively fits TRBD1 or TRBD2 (5 bases each). The CDR3 is 13 residues long. Germline V lookup: CDR1 SGHTA, CDR2 FQGTGA. The V gene lost 5 bases and the J gene lost 9 bases, with 14 bases spanning the gap. The CDR3 DNA is TGTGCCAGCAGCGATGAACCGGGGCTTGAGCAGTTCTTC. Amino acid sequence: CASSDEPGLEQFF.

V is TRBV6-2 or TRBV6-3 and J is TRBJ2-1; 12 bases are a match to TRBD1. This CDR3 is 17 amino acids long. J was trimmed by 8 bases and V by 6 bases; bases with no gene match: 14. CDR1 is MNHEY, CDR2 SVGEGT, per germline. CDR3 region: CASSKDPGTGGAYEQFF. DNA for the CDR3: TGTGCCAGCAGCAAAGACCCCGGGACAGGGGGCGCTTATGAGCAGTTCTTC.

The chain combines TRBV7-9 with TRBJ2-1; 8 bases match TRBD2. CDR1 and CDR2 (germline): SEHNR, FQNEAQ (reference sequence). The CDR3 has 15 amino acids. The ends lost 4 bases at V and 8 bases at J; junction bases unmatched: 10. CDR3 region: CASSSGTSKSDEQFF. CDR3 sequence (DNA): TGTGCCAGCAGCTCAGGGACTAGTAAGAGCGATGAGCAGTTCTTC. Based on the CDR3 plus reference TRBV7-9 and TRBJ2-1, the full variable domain is DTGVSQNPRHKITKRGQNVTFRCDPISEHNRLYWYRQTLGQGPEFLTYFQNEAQLEKSRLLSDRFSAERPKGSFSTLEIQRTEQGDSAMYLCASSSGTSKSDEQFFGPGTRLTVL.

The CDR3 DNA reads TGTGCCAGCAGCCAACAGGGGGATAGCGGGATGGGTGAGCAGTTCTTC. Its protein product is CASSQQGDSGMGEQFF. The rearrangement uses TRBV7-3 and TRBJ2-1; D may match TRBD1 or TRBD2 (8 bases each). The CDR3 is made up of 16 amino acids. CDR1 SGHTA and CDR2 FQGTGA come from the germline V gene. The V end was cut by 5 bases, the J end by 9 bases, with 23 bases between.

This clonotype has more than one count but fewer than ten. The CDR3 loop reads CASSDGQTQETQYF. The CDR3, as DNA: TGTGCCAGCAGTGACGGTCAGACCCAAGAGACCCAGTACTTC. The rearrangement uses TRBV2 and TRBJ2-5; D remains unclear. Trimming stripped 3 bases from V and 1 base from J, with 9 bases between. Germline V CDR1 and CDR2: SNHLY, FYNNEI. This CDR3 comprises 14 residues. Filled out from reference TRBV2 and TRBJ2-5, the complete variable domain reads EPEVTQTPSHQVTQMGQEVILRCVPISNHLYFYWYRQILGQKVEFLVSFYNNEISEKSEIFDDQFSVERPDGSNFTLKIRSTKLEDSAMYFCASSDGQTQETQYFGPGTRLLVL.

V gene TRBV7-9 combines with J gene TRBJ2-5; possibly TRBD1 for D (5 bases). Germline CDR1 is SEHNR and CDR2 is FQNEAQ (reference sequence). The V gene lost 4 bases and the J gene lost 0 bases, with 9 bases spanning the gap. CDR3 length equals 14 residues. CDR3 amino acids: CASSSQGHQETQYF. Written as DNA, the CDR3 is TGTGCCAGCAGCTCCCAGGGCCACCAAGAGACCCAGTACTTC.

This clonotype occurred many times. This chain connects TRBV28 to TRBJ1-1, with TRBD1 identical over 10 bases. The CDR3 totals 13 residues. Trimming cost V 6 bases and J 12 bases; bases outside gene matches: 10. The V gene's germline CDR1 is MDHEN and CDR2 SYDVKM. The CDR3 DNA reads TGTGCCAGCAGCCTTCCGGGACAGGGGAGGACTTTCTTT. Translation gives CASSLPGQGRTFF.

This clonotype appeared many times. V and J are TRBV20-1 and TRBJ2-5; either TRBD1 or TRBD2 may fit D (6 bases each). Germline V gives CDR1 DFQATT, CDR2 SNEGSKA (reference sequence). The CDR3 totals 14 residues. The V and J ends lost 5 bases and 5 bases respectively, with 18 bases between them. The CDR3 sequence is CSAQLAGVGETQYF. CDR3 in DNA: TGCAGTGCTCAACTAGCAGGGGTGGGCGAGACCCAGTACTTC.

This clonotype was seen ten or more times. The chain combines TRBV7-2 with TRBJ2-1; 11 nucleotides line up with TRBD2. The V segment lost 0 bases and the J segment 5 bases; nucleotides outside the gene matches: 9. The germline CDR1 and CDR2 sequences are SGHTA and FQGNSA. This CDR3 is built from 18 residues. CDR3 nucleotide sequence: TGTGCCAGCAGCTTAGCGATTACTAGCGGGAGTCGGGACAATGAGCAGTTCTTC. It translates to CASSLAITSGSRDNEQFF.